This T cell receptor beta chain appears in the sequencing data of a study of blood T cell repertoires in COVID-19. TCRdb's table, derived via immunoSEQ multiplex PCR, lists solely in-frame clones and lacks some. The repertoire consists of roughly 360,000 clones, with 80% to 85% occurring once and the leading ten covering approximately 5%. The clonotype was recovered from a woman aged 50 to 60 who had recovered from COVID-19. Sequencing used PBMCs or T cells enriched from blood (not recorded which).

DNA of the CDR3: TGTGCCAGCAGCTTAGGGCTATCCGGGACCGGGGGGGAGTTCTTC. Amino acids: CASSLGLSGTGGEFF. V and J are TRBV7-9 and TRBJ2-1; TRBD2 aligns across 8 bases. Per the germline V gene, CDR1 is SEHNR and CDR2 is FQNEAQ (reference sequence). This CDR3 is 15 amino acids long. The J segment lost 14 bases and the V segment lost 1 base, leaving 13 bases of the junction unmatched. Using reference TRBV7-9 and TRBJ2-1 for the parts outside the CDR3, the full variable domain is DTGVSQNPRHKITKRGQNVTFRCDPISEHNRLYWYRQTLGQGPEFLTYFQNEAQLEKSRLLSDRFSAERPKGSFSTLEIQRTEQGDSAMYLCASSLGLSGTGGEFFGPGTRLTVL.